This entry concerns a single T cell receptor beta chain. This sample was taken from a study of T cell clones after liver transplantation. The ends were cut back, 4 bases at V and 2 bases at J, with 16 bases in the middle. In germline, CDR1 is SGHNT, CDR2 YYREEE (reference sequence). The CDR3 length is 16 residues. Assay used: immunoSEQ multiplex PCR; TCRdb lists only in-frame clones, some missing. The sample holds 65,000 to 95,000 clones; 80% are singletons and the top ten take approximately 0.55%. The chain recombines TRBV5-4 with TRBJ2-1; TRBD2 is a possible D gene (5 bases). This TCR derives from a human donor who received a liver transplant. The sample here was CD4+ T cells from blood, taken before liver transplant. CDR3 bases: TGTGCCAGCAGCCCCCGGACTCTCCCCCCCTACAATGAGCAGTTCTTC. This sequence encodes CASSPRTLPPYNEQFF.